The 25 T cell receptor beta chains below come from one sample, sequenced in a study of esophageal squamous cell carcinoma under preoperative chemotherapy. Each CDR3 protein is one row after TCRdb ran MiXCR on the PCR reads. The sample contains roughly 30,000 distinct CDR3 sequences, 52% of which appear only once. Time point defined: after preoperative PTX-NDP chemotherapy. The sample here was taken from a patient given preoperative chemotherapy. Receptor source: a human donor with esophageal squamous cell carcinoma. The donor label of this sample is uncertain.

V is TRBV7-6 and J is TRBJ2-7; D may match TRBD1 or TRBD2 (5 bases each). The V end lost 11 bases, the J end lost 9 bases, and 29 bases lay between the germline ends. The CDR3 is made up of 15 amino acids. Germline CDR1 and CDR2: SGHVS and FNYEAQ. Written as DNA, the CDR3 is TGTGCCCGCGGCTCGGGGCGTCGAGCCAAAAATACGCAGTACTTC. Its translation: CARGSGRRAKNTQYF.

This rearrangement joins TRBV12-3 or TRBV12-4 to TRBJ2-3, with D perhaps matching TRBD1 (7 bases). TRBJ2-7 matches the DNA end more closely, so the J call is doubtful. The CDR3 has 16 residues. The CDR3 sequence is CASGGTRGRDTDTQYF. The CDR3 DNA sequence: TGTGCCAGCGGGGGTACTAGGGGGCGGGACACAGATACGCAGTACTTC.

This clonotype was seen more than once but under ten times. The chain has TRBV19 and TRBJ2-5; TRBD1 agrees at 9 bases. Per the germline V gene, CDR1 is LNHDA and CDR2 is SQIVND (reference sequence). The V and J ends lost 5 bases and 2 bases, in that order; junction bases with no gene match: 6. The CDR3 has 15 amino acids. The CDR3 nucleotides are TGTGCCAGTAGTCGTGGGACAGGGTTTCAAGAGACCCAGTACTTC. This encodes CASSRGTGFQETQYF.

The genes are TRBV11-2 and TRBJ1-2; TRBD1 aligns across 7 bases. Germline V CDR1 and CDR2: SGHAT, FQNNGV. The CDR3 is made up of 14 amino acids. Germline trimming cut 2 bases from V and 4 bases from J; bases unmatched to any gene: 4. This CDR3 is CASSLQGEAYGYTF. In DNA form, the CDR3 reads TGTGCCAGCAGCTTACAGGGGGAGGCCTATGGCTACACCTTC.

This chain links TRBV7-2 with TRBJ2-1, with TRBD2 matching 13 bases. V lost 1 base and J lost 2; bases outside the gene matches: 8. CDR3 length: 19 amino acids. Germline V lookup: CDR1 SGHTA, CDR2 FQGNSA. CDR3 residues: CASSLVGRTSGGAYNEQFF. The DNA for the CDR3 is TGTGCCAGCAGCTTAGTAGGTCGGACTAGCGGGGGAGCCTACAATGAGCAGTTCTTC.

Points on this clonotype: No DNA is shown, since the ends of the CDR3 on it are uncertain; the CDR3 is the one TCRdb lists. The chain joins TRBV7-3 to TRBJ2-3; the D segment call TRBD1 is taken from the table without a DNA check. Germline values: CDR1 SGHTA, CDR2 FQGTGA. The CDR3 spans 14 amino acids, including both terminal residues. The CDR3 loop reads CASSQAWGTGALYF.

The chain is built from TRBV4-3 and TRBJ2-2; D not certain. CDR1 and CDR2 from the germline V gene are LGHNA and YSLEER. V was pared by 1 base and J by 0 bases, with 9 bases between. The CDR3 consists of 16 residues. In DNA form, the CDR3 reads TGCGCCAGCAGCCAAGTCACCACCGCGAACACCGGGGAGCTGTTTTTT. Protein: CASSQVTTANTGELFF.

This clonotype appeared many times. The V and J genes are TRBV7-3 and TRBJ2-5; D is unresolved. The DNA end is more similar to TRBJ2-7, so the J call may be wrong. Germline V gene data show CDR1 as SGHTA and CDR2 as FQGTGA. The CDR3 has 12 amino acids. CDR3 sequence: CASSSSPDEQYF. The CDR3 bases are TGTGCCAGCAGCTCCTCTCCAGACGAGCAGTACTTC.

As concerns this clonotype: Compared with germline, one end of the junction differs, possibly owing to a read error. The chain joins TRBV12-3 or TRBV12-4 to TRBJ2-3; D may match TRBD1 or TRBD2 (7 bases each). CDR3 length equals 14 residues. In nucleotides, the CDR3 is TGTGCGAGCAGGGGGGGGCGGGGCCCAGATACCCAGTACTTT. The encoded protein is CASRGGRGPDTQYF.

CDR3 region: CASSVGGTNEKLFF. The CDR3 DNA reads as TGTGCCAGCAGCGTAGGCGGGACTAATGAAAAACTGTTTTTT. This chain joins TRBV9 and TRBJ1-4, with D uncertain. V was trimmed by 0 bases and J by 2 bases, leaving 5 bases between them. Germline assignment: CDR1 SGDLS and CDR2 YYNGEE. The CDR3 loop spans 14 amino acids.

The table lists this clonotype with a few counts. The chain couples TRBV6-1 to TRBJ2-5; possible D gene TRBD1, 6 bases. The germline V gene has CDR1 MNHNS and CDR2 SASEGT. Trimming removed 4 bases at V and 11 bases at J, with 20 bases between. The CDR3 spans 14 residues. In DNA form, the CDR3 reads TGTGCCAGCAGTGGTTATTTCAGGGGCGATGAGCAGTACTTC. This translates into CASSGYFRGDEQYF.

The rearrangement links TRBV24-1 to TRBJ2-3; 9 bases are shared with TRBD1. The better agreement between TRBJ2-5 and the DNA end casts doubt on the J call. Per the germline V gene, CDR1 is KGHDR and CDR2 is SFDVKD. The length of the CDR3 is 16 residues. The DNA of the CDR3 is TGTGCCACCAGTGATTCAGGGACAGGGTCAGGGGAGACCCAGTACTTC. It encodes CATSDSGTGSGETQYF.

J is TRBJ1-2 and V is TRBV6-1; 7 nucleotides agree with TRBD1. With V trimmed by 2 bases and J by 6 bases, 6 bases remained unmatched. The CDR3 has 14 residues. Looked up from germline, CDR1 is MNHNS and CDR2 is SASEGT. This chain's CDR3 is CASSEQDRVDGYTF. The DNA of the CDR3 is TGTGCCAGCAGTGAACAAGACAGGGTGGATGGCTACACCTTC.

This clonotype was seen many times. DNA of the CDR3: TGTGCCAGCAGTGATAAAGGGGTGGGCAATCAGCCCCAGCATTTT. This codes for CASSDKGVGNQPQHF. This rearrangement joins TRBV6-1 to TRBJ1-5; tentatively, D is TRBD1 (5 bases). Per the germline V gene, CDR1 is MNHNS and CDR2 is SASEGT. The V and J ends lost 3 bases and 2 bases respectively, with 11 bases between them. The CDR3 sequence is 15 residues long.

This clonotype was detected only once. The rearrangement joins TRBV6-1 to TRBJ2-1; D is uncertain. The V end was cut by 6 bases, the J end by 1 base, with 13 bases between. Germline V lookup: CDR1 MNHNS, CDR2 SASEGT. CDR3 length: 15 amino acids. The CDR3 DNA sequence: TGTGCCAGCAGACCAGATTACCAGTCCTACAATGAGCAGTTCTTC. It is translated as CASRPDYQSYNEQFF.

The sample holds many counts of this clonotype. The rearrangement links TRBV11-3 to TRBJ1-4; 11 nucleotides match TRBD1. CDR1 is SGHNT, CDR2 YENEEA, per germline. The CDR3 length is 16 residues. V trimming: 3 bases; J trimming: 4 bases; junction bases outside the gene matches: 4. CDR3 sequence (DNA): TGTGCCAGCAGCTTCAAGGGACAGGGGGTTAATGAAAAACTGTTTTTT. Protein: CASSFKGQGVNEKLFF. The full variable domain, in which reference TRBV11-3 and TRBJ1-4 provide the parts outside the CDR3, is EAGVVQSPRYKIIEKKQPVAFWCNPISGHNTLYWYLQNLGQGPELLIRYENEEAVDDSQLPKDRFSAERLKGVDSTLKIQPAELGDSAVYLCASSFKGQGVNEKLFFGSGTQLSVL.

The chain recombines TRBV7-2 with TRBJ2-2; no definite D call. The CDR3 contains 15 residues. Deletions cut 1 base from V and 1 base from J, with 7 bases between. Germline V CDR1 and CDR2: SGHTA, FQGNSA. The CDR3 coding sequence is TGTGCCAGCAGCTTAGTGGCAGGGAACACCGGGGAGCTGTTTTTT. It translates to CASSLVAGNTGELFF.

The J gene is TRBJ1-2, the V gene TRBV7-2; tentative D call: TRBD1 (5 bases). Looked up from germline, CDR1 is SGHTA and CDR2 is FQGNSA. Between the trimmed V and J ends, which lost 1 base and 5 bases, there was a span of 14 bases. This CDR3 is 15 amino acids long. The CDR3 bases are TGTGCCAGCAGCTTAGGAAGTAGGAGACAGTATGGCTACACCTTC. Protein sequence: CASSLGSRRQYGYTF.

This rearrangement joins TRBV10-2 to TRBJ2-4, with D perhaps TRBD2 (6 bases). The end of the DNA fits TRBJ2-3 better, so the J call may be wrong. This CDR3 comprises 14 residues. Germline V lookup: CDR1 WSHSY, CDR2 SAAADI. CDR3: CRVTGVTATNTQYF. The CDR3 DNA reads as TGCCGCGTCACGGGGGTGACAGCCACAAACACGCAGTATTTT.

This chain connects TRBV7-2 to TRBJ2-2; TRBD2 is a possible D gene (5 bases). The V and J ends lost 0 bases and 13 bases respectively, with 21 bases between them. Germline V gene data show CDR1 as SGHTA and CDR2 as FQGNSA. CDR3 length: 16 residues. CDR3 coding DNA: TGTGCCAGCAGCTTAGCGACCTCCCGGGGTACCGGTGCGCTGTTTTTT. Its protein product is CASSLATSRGTGALFF.

J is TRBJ2-4 and V is TRBV7-8; possible D gene TRBD1, 5 bases. The CDR3 is 15 residues long. V was clipped by 8 bases and J by 0 bases, with 14 bases between them. From germline, CDR1 is SGHVS and CDR2 FQNEAQ. Here the CDR3 reads CASGVGRTAKNIQYF. CDR3 DNA sequence: TGTGCCAGCGGCGTGGGGCGTACAGCCAAAAACATTCAGTACTTC.

In the case of this clonotype: As the CDR3 is not closed by the conserved phenylalanine or tryptophan, this likely results from a read error. The chain uses TRBV7-9 and TRBJ2-5, with D perhaps given as TRBD1 or TRBD2 (6 bases each). Trimming cost V 6 bases and J 5 bases, with 19 bases left between them. From germline, CDR1 is SEHNR and CDR2 FQNEAQ (reference sequence). This CDR3 region has 15 residues. The chain's CDR3 is CASSNTGGGPETQYS. As DNA, the CDR3 is TGTGCCAGCAGTAATACAGGAGGGGGGCCCGAGACCCAGTACTCG.

This clonotype was detected ten times or more. The genes are TRBV11-3 and TRBJ2-5, with unresolved D. The V gene lost 1 base and the J gene lost 0 bases, with 6 bases spanning the gap. CDR1 is SGHNT and CDR2 is YENEEA in the germline V gene. This CDR3 is built from 14 residues. The CDR3 spells CASSLGWNQETQYF. In nucleotides, the CDR3 is TGTGCCAGCAGCTTAGGGTGGAACCAAGAGACCCAGTACTTC.

This clonotype has a handful of counts. V and J are TRBV12-3 or TRBV12-4 and TRBJ2-1; 10 nucleotides match TRBD2. Trimming took 4 bases from V and 4 from J; bases not matched to a gene: 7. This CDR3 spans 16 amino acids. DNA of the CDR3: TGTGCCAGCAGTTATCTGGGACTAGCGTTATACAATGAGCAGTTCTTC. Amino acid sequence: CASSYLGLALYNEQFF.

By its share, this clonotype is medium-sized. This rearrangement joins TRBV6-5 to TRBJ2-3, with 7 bases identical to TRBD2. The CDR3 runs to 15 residues. The junction had 3 bases not matched to a gene; V was cut back by 0 bases and J by 3 bases. Germline V gives CDR1 MNHEY, CDR2 SVGAGI. The CDR3, as DNA: TGTGCCAGCAGTTACTCGTGGGGGGGAACAGATACGCAGTATTTT. It encodes CASSYSWGGTDTQYF.